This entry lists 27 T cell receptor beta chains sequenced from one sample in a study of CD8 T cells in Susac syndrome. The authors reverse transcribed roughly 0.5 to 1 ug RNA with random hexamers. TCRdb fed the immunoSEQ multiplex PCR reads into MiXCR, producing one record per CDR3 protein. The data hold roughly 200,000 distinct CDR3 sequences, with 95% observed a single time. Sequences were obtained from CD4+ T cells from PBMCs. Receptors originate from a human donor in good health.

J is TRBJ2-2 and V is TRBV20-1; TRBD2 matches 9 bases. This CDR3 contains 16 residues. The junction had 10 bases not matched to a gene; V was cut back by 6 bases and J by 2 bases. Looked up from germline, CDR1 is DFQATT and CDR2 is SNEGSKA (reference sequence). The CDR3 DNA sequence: TGCAGTGCCCCAGCGGGGGGCCGGATCAACACCGGGGAGCTGTTTTTT. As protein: CSAPAGGRINTGELFF.

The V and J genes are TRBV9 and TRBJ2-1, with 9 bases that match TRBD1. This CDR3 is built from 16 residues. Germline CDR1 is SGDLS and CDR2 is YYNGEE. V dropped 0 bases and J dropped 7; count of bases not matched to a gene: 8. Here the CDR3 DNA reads TGTGCCAGCAGCGTAGGGGGGACAGGGAATAGGAATGAGCAGTTCTTC. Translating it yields CASSVGGTGNRNEQFF.

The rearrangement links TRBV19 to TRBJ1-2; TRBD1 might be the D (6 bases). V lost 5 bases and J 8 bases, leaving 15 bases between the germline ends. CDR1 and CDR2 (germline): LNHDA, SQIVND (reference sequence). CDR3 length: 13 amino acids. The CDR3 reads CASSSRGGAGYTF. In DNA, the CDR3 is TGTGCCAGTAGTTCCAGGGGAGGCGCAGGCTACACCTTC.

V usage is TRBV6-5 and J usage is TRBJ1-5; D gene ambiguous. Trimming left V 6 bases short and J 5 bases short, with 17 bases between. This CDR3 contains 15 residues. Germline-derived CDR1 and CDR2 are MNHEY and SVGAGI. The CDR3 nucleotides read TGTGCCAGCAGACCCTCGAATGGGAGGGATCAGCCCCAGCATTTT. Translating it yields CASRPSNGRDQPQHF.

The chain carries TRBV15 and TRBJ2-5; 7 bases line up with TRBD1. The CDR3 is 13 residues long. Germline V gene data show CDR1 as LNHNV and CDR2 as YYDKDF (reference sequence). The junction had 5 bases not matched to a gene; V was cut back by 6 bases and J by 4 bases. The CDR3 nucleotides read TGTGCCACCAGAGACAGGGTTGGAGAGACCCAGTACTTC. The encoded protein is CATRDRVGETQYF.

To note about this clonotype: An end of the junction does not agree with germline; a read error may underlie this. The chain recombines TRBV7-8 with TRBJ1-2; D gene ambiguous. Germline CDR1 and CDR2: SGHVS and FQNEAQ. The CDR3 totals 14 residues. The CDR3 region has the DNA TGTGCCAGCAGCCTAGCCGATACGGGCTATGGCTACACCTTC. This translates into CASSLADTGYGYTF. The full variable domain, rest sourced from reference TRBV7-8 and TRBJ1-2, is GAGVSQSPRYKVAKRGQDVALRCDPISGHVSLFWYQQALGQGPEFLTYFQNEAQLDKSGLPSDRFFAERPEGSVSTLKIQRTQQEDSAVYLCASSLADTGYGYTFGSGTRLTVV.

CDR3 nucleotides: TGCAGCGGTTCCTACGGGGCCTCTAGCACTGAAGCTTTCTTT. It translates to CSGSYGASSTEAFF. V gene TRBV29-1 combines with J gene TRBJ1-1, with D tentatively TRBD1 (5 bases). Germline lookup yields CDR1 SQVTM and CDR2 ANQGSEA. V lost 7 bases, J lost 4 bases, and 19 bases lay in between. This CDR3 has 14 amino acids.

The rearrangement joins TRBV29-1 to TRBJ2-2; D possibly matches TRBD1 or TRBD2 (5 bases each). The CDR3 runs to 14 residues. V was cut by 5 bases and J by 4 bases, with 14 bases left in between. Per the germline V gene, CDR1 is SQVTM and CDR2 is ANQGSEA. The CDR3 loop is CSVNRDPSTGELFF. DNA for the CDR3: TGCAGCGTTAACCGGGACCCTAGCACCGGGGAGCTGTTTTTT.

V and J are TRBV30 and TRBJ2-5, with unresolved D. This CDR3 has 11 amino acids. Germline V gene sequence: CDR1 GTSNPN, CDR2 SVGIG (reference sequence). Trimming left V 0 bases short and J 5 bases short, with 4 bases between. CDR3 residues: CAWSVAETQYF. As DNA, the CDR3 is TGTGCCTGGAGTGTAGCTGAGACCCAGTACTTC.

The CDR3 sequence: CASSGQGGEQPQHF. The DNA for the CDR3 is TGTGCCAGCTCAGGACAGGGAGGTGAGCAGCCCCAGCATTTT. This sequence joins TRBV18 and TRBJ1-5; 8 bases agree with TRBD1. The V segment lost 5 bases and the J segment 7 bases; nucleotides outside the gene matches: 7. The CDR3 spans 14 residues. Germline V gene data show CDR1 as KGHSH and CDR2 as LQKENI.

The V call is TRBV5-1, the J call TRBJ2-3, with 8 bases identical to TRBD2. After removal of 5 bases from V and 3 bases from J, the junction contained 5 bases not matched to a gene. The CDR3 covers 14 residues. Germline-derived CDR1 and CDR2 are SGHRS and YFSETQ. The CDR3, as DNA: TGCGCCAGCAGAGTTAGCGGGGCGACAGATACGCAGTATTTT. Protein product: CASRVSGATDTQYF. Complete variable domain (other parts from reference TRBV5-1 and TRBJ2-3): KAGVTQTPRYLIKTRGQQVTLSCSPISGHRSVSWYQQTPGQGLQFLFEYFSETQRNKGNFPGRFSGRQFSNSRSEMNVSTLELGDSALYLCASRVSGATDTQYFGPGTRLTVL.

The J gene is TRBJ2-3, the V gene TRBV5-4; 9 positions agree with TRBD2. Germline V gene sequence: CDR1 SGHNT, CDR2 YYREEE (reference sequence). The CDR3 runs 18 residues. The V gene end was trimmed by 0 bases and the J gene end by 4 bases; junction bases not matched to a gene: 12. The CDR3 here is CASSLGRRGGGDADTQYF. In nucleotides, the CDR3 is TGTGCCAGCAGCTTGGGTCGGCGGGGGGGCGGTGACGCAGATACGCAGTATTTT.

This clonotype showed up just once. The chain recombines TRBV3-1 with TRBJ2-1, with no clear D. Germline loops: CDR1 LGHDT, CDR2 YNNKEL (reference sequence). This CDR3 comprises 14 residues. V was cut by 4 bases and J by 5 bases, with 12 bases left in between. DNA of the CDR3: TGTGCCAGCAGCCTAGGGCCCAACAACAATGAGCAGTTCTTC. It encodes CASSLGPNNNEQFF.

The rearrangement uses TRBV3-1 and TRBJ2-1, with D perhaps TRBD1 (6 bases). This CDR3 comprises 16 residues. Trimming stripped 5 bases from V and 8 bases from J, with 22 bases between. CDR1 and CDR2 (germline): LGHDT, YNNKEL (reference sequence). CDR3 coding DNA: TGTGCCAGCAGCGCCCAGACAGGTATTTCTTCCGATGAGCAGTTCTTC. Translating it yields CASSAQTGISSDEQFF.

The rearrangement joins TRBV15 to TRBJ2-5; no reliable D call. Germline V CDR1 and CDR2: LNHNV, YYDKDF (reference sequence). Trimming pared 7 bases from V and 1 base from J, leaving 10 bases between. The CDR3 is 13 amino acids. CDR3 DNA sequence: TGTGCCACCATGACGACAAGCCAAGAGACCCAGTACTTC. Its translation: CATMTTSQETQYF.

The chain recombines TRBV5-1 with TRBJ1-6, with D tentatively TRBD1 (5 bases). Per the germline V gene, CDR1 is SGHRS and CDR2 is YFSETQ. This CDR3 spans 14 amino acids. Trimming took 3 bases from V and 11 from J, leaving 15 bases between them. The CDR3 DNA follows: TGCGCCAGCAGCTCCGGGACTCCTAACGCACCCCTCCACTTT. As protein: CASSSGTPNAPLHF.

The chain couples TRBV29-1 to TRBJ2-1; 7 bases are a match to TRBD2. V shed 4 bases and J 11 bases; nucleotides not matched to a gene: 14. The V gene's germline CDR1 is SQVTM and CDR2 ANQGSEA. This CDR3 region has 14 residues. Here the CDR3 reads CSVGRTRVGGQQFF. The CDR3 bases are TGCAGCGTTGGAAGGACTAGAGTCGGCGGACAGCAGTTCTTC.

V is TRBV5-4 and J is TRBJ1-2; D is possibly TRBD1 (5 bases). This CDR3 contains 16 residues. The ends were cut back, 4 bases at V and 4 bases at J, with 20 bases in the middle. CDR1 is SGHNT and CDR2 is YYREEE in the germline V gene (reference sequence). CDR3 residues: CASSPGAGRPRYGYTF. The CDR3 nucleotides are TGTGCCAGCAGCCCTGGGGCAGGCAGGCCCCGCTATGGCTACACCTTC.

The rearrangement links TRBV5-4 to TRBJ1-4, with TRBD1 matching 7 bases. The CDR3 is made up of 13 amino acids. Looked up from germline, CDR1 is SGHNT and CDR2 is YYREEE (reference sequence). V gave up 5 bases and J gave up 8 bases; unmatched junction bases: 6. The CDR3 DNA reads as TGTGCCAGCAGACAGGGGAGTGCAGAAAAACTGTTTTTT. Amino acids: CASRQGSAEKLFF.

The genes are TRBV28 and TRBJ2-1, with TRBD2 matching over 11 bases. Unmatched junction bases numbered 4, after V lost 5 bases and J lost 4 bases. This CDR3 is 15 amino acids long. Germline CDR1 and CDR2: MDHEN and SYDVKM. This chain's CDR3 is CASSTTSGRYNEQFF. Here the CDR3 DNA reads TGTGCCAGCAGTACCACTAGCGGGAGATACAATGAGCAGTTCTTC.

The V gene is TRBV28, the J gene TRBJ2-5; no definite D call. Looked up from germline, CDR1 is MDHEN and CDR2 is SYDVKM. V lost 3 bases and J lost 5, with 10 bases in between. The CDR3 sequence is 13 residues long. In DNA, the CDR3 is TGTGCCAGCAGTTTCCCGGAACAGGAGACCCAGTACTTC. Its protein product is CASSFPEQETQYF.

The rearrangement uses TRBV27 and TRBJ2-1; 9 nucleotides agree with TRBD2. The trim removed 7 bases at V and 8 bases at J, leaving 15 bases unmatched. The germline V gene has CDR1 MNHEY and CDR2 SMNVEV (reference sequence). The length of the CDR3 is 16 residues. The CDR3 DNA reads TGTGCCAGCACCACGGGCGGCGGGAGGGCCATGTATGAGCAGTTCTTC. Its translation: CASTTGGGRAMYEQFF.

The DNA of the CDR3 is TGCAGTGCTAGTACGACTAGAGAACAGCATTTT. Translating gives CSASTTREQHF. This rearrangement joins TRBV20-1 to TRBJ1-5; D is unresolved. Germline values: CDR1 DFQATT, CDR2 SNEGSKA (reference sequence). This CDR3 comprises 11 residues. The germline V and J ends were trimmed by 3 bases and 13 bases, with 13 bases remaining between them.

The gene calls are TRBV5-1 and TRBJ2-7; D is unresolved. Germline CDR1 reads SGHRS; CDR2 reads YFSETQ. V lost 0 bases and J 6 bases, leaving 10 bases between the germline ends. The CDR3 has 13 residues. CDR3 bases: TGCGCCAGCAGCTTGGGAGGTCAAGGCGAGCAGTACGTC. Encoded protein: CASSLGGQGEQYV.

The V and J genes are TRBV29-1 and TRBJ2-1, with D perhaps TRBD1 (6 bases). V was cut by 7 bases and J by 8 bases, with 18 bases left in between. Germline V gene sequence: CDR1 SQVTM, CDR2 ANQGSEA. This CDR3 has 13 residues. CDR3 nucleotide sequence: TGCAGCGCACAGACAGGAGTTGGGGATGAGCAGTTCTTC. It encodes CSAQTGVGDEQFF.

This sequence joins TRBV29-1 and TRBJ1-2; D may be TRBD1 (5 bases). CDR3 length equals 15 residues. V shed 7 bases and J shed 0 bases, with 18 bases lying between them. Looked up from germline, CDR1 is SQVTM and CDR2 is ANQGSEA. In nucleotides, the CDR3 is TGCAGCGGGGGAGAGGGGCTGTCCACTAACTATGGCTACACCTTC. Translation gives CSGGEGLSTNYGYTF.

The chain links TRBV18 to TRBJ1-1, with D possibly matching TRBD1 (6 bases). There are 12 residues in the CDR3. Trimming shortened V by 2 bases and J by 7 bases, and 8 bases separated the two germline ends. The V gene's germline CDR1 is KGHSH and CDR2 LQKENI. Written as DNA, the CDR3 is TGTGCCAGCTCACCAAAGGACAGTGAAGCTTTCTTT. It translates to CASSPKDSEAFF.